The 25 T cell receptor beta chains presented below share a single source sample, sequenced in a study of a mutant IDH1 vaccine in newly diagnosed glioma. No cognate antigen is known for these TCRs. Assay: immunoSEQ multiplex PCR; the TCRdb copy retains only in-frame clones and omits some. Of around 40,000 clones listed, 84% are singletons. Time point indicated: week 11, during vaccination. Each vaccine dose was 300 ug of mutant IDH1 20-mer peptide, with topical imiquimod. The sequencing used PBMCs, collected from a glioma patient whose treatment included an IDH1 peptide vaccine. The receptors derive from a man in his forties with glioma.

V usage is TRBV9 and J usage is TRBJ2-7; TRBD2 is a possible D gene (6 bases). CDR1 SGDLS and CDR2 YYNGEE come from the germline V gene. The germline V and J ends were trimmed by 2 bases and 2 bases, with 11 bases remaining between them. The CDR3 totals 14 residues. CDR3 sequence: CASSVGGPTYEQYF. DNA of the CDR3: TGTGCCAGCAGCGTCGGGGGTCCCACCTACGAGCAGTACTTC.

In DNA form, the CDR3 reads TGTGCCAGCAGTTACTCGTCGGGGGTGCCCTACGAGCAGTACTTC. It translates to CASSYSSGVPYEQYF. The rearrangement joins TRBV6-5 to TRBJ2-7; D might be TRBD2 (6 bases). There are 15 residues in the CDR3. Germline CDR1 reads MNHEY; CDR2 reads SVGAGI. V dropped 0 bases and J dropped 2 bases, with 11 bases sitting between them.

The J gene is TRBJ2-2, the V gene TRBV11-1; D not resolved. The germline V and J ends were trimmed by 0 bases and 1 base, with 9 bases remaining between them. The CDR3 has 16 amino acids. CDR1 and CDR2 (germline): SGHAT, FQDESV (reference sequence). CDR3 DNA sequence: TGTGCCAGCAGCTTAGCCCAGCTACGGAACACCGGGGAGCTGTTTTTT. It yields the protein CASSLAQLRNTGELFF.

The chain is built from TRBV5-1 and TRBJ1-1, with D possibly being TRBD1 (6 bases). The CDR3 is 14 residues long. Germline assignment: CDR1 SGHRS and CDR2 YFSETQ. Trimming stripped 0 bases from V and 4 bases from J, with 10 bases between. CDR3 loop: CASSLVGGSTEAFF. As DNA, the CDR3 is TGCGCCAGCAGCTTGGTAGGGGGGAGCACTGAAGCTTTCTTT.

This clone was counted a single time. The chain recombines TRBV5-4 with TRBJ2-3, with unresolved D. CDR3 length equals 15 residues. Germline V gene lookup returns CDR1 SGHNT and CDR2 YYREEE (reference sequence). V was clipped by 6 bases and J by 0 bases, with 14 bases between them. The CDR3 reads CASTPSISSTDTQYF. The DNA of the CDR3 is TGTGCCAGCACGCCATCGATCTCTAGCACAGATACGCAGTATTTT.

The rearrangement uses TRBV6-4 and TRBJ2-5, with D tentatively TRBD1 or TRBD2 (6 bases each). The CDR3 sequence is 17 residues long. CDR1 is MRHNA, CDR2 SNTAGT, per germline. V lost 5 bases to trimming and J lost 5 bases, with 24 bases between them. The CDR3 DNA follows: TGTGCCAGCAGTCCTTACACGCCGAGGGGGGTCGGGGAGACCCAGTACTTC. Amino acids: CASSPYTPRGVGETQYF.

The chain carries TRBV9 and TRBJ2-1; 9 positions agree with TRBD2. V gave up 1 base and J gave up 7 bases; unmatched junction bases: 6. Germline loops: CDR1 SGDLS, CDR2 YYNGEE. This CDR3 spans 15 amino acids. The CDR3 DNA reads TGTGCCAGCAGCGTACTAGCGGGGTTTAGGAATGAGCAGTTCTTC. Translating gives CASSVLAGFRNEQFF.

This clone has a handful of counts. CDR3 bases: TGTGCCAGCAGTGACGGCGATCCCGGGGAGCTGTTTTTT. It is translated as CASSDGDPGELFF. The J gene is TRBJ2-2, the V gene TRBV6-4; D not certain. Trimming left V 2 bases short and J 6 bases short, with 7 bases between. The germline V gene encodes CDR1 MRHNA and CDR2 SNTAGT. The CDR3 runs to 13 residues.

This rearrangement joins TRBV6-1 to TRBJ2-4, with D tentatively TRBD1 (5 bases). This CDR3 has 15 amino acids. Between the trimmed V and J ends, which lost 8 bases and 7 bases, there was a span of 21 bases. Germline values: CDR1 MNHNS, CDR2 SASEGT. Here the CDR3 reads CASRPPDSVQNIQYF. CDR3 in DNA: TGTGCCAGCCGGCCTCCTGACAGCGTTCAGAACATTCAGTACTTC.

The chain is built from TRBV2 and TRBJ1-5; D call uncertain. The germline V and J ends were trimmed by 1 base and 0 bases, with 13 bases remaining between them. Germline CDR1 and CDR2: SNHLY and FYNNEI. The CDR3 spans 17 residues. The DNA for the CDR3 is TGTGCCAGCAGTGAAGAAATGGACGGACCTAGCAATCAGCCCCAGCATTTT. Its translation is CASSEEMDGPSNQPQHF.

The V and J genes are TRBV6-6 and TRBJ1-1; D unresolved. Germline values: CDR1 MNHNY, CDR2 SVGAGI (reference sequence). V was shortened by 6 bases and J by 1 base, with 15 bases between the two germline ends. This CDR3 spans 15 amino acids. DNA of the CDR3: TGTGCCAGCAGGGACCATAGACGGGAGAACACTGAAGCTTTCTTT. Amino acids: CASRDHRRENTEAFF.

The chain employs TRBV19 and TRBJ1-5; D remains unclear. Trimming cost V 8 bases and J 14 bases, with 13 bases left between them. Germline V gene sequence: CDR1 LNHDA, CDR2 SQIVND (reference sequence). CDR3 length: 10 residues. CDR3 DNA: TGTGCCAGTCCGGCACCCAGAAAGCATTTT. This gives the protein CASPAPRKHF.

The CDR3 spells CASSLETAGNIQYF. For the CDR3, the DNA is TGCGCCAGCAGCTTGGAGACTGCCGGAAACATTCAGTACTTC. The chain carries TRBV5-1 and TRBJ2-4; D not certain. This CDR3 has 14 residues. The germline gives CDR1 SGHRS, CDR2 YFSETQ. Trimming took off 0 bases at V and 6 bases at J, with 10 bases between the two ends.

This chain joins TRBV7-9 and TRBJ1-1, with 7 bases that match TRBD1. Germline CDR1 SEHNR, CDR2 FQNEAQ (reference sequence). V lost 1 base to trimming and J lost 4 bases; unmatched junction nucleotides: 6. CDR3 size: 15 residues. DNA of the CDR3: TGTGCCAGCAGCTTAGGGGAACAGGGGCGCACTGAAGCTTTCTTT. Translation gives CASSLGEQGRTEAFF.

This clone was found once. The V gene is TRBV11-3, the J gene TRBJ2-7, with D perhaps TRBD1 or TRBD2 (5 bases each). Germline-derived CDR1 and CDR2 are SGHNT and YENEEA. This CDR3 contains 14 residues. Between the trimmed V and J ends, which lost 5 bases and 6 bases, there was a span of 17 bases. CDR3 sequence reads: CASSTSGPLGEQYF. The CDR3 region has the DNA TGTGCCAGCAGCACCTCGGGACCCCTAGGCGAGCAGTACTTC.

This clone was seen only once. The chain links TRBV18 to TRBJ1-1; TRBD1 agrees at 10 bases. CDR3 length: 16 residues. Trimming removed 3 bases from V and 3 bases from J; junction bases left unmatched: 7. Germline CDR1 reads KGHSH; CDR2 reads LQKENI. The CDR3 protein is CASSPVTGGAHTEAFF. As DNA, the CDR3 is TGTGCCAGCTCACCGGTGACAGGGGGCGCTCACACTGAAGCTTTCTTT. Looking up the rest from reference TRBV18 and TRBJ1-1 gives the full variable domain: NAGVMQNPRHLVRRRGQEARLRCSPMKGHSHVYWYRQLPEEGLKFMVYLQKENIIDESGMPKERFSAEFPKEGPSILRIQQVVRGDSAAYFCASSPVTGGAHTEAFFGQGTRLTVV.

This clone was detected a few times. V gene TRBV5-6 combines with J gene TRBJ1-2, with TRBD1 as a possible D gene (5 bases). CDR1 and CDR2 (germline): SGHDT, YYEEEE. This CDR3 region has 13 residues. V shed 0 bases and J shed 2 bases, with 5 bases lying between them. The CDR3 loop reads CASSLGGNYGYTF. The CDR3 nucleotides read TGTGCCAGCAGCTTGGGGGGGAACTATGGCTACACCTTC.

This clone was seen a few times. This chain connects TRBV5-1 to TRBJ1-2; no clear D. Germline-derived CDR1 and CDR2 are SGHRS and YFSETQ. CDR3 length: 13 amino acids. V was trimmed by 5 bases and J by 0 bases, leaving 8 bases between them. CDR3 coding DNA: TGCGCCAGCAGACAGAAAGCTAACTATGGCTACACCTTC. This gives the protein CASRQKANYGYTF. Full variable domain (rest looked up from reference TRBV5-1 and TRBJ1-2): KAGVTQTPRYLIKTRGQQVTLSCSPISGHRSVSWYQQTPGQGLQFLFEYFSETQRNKGNFPGRFSGRQFSNSRSEMNVSTLELGDSALYLCASRQKANYGYTFGSGTRLTVV.

The V gene is TRBV27, the J gene TRBJ2-2, with a possible D match to TRBD1 (5 bases). From germline, CDR1 is MNHEY and CDR2 SMNVEV (reference sequence). The ends were cut back, 6 bases at V and 1 base at J, with 12 bases in the middle. This CDR3 has 15 residues. The CDR3 DNA is TGTGCCAGCAGACCTGCTCAGGGGAACACCGGGGAGCTGTTTTTT. This translates into CASRPAQGNTGELFF.

This sequence joins TRBV5-1 and TRBJ2-1; possibly TRBD1 or TRBD2 for D (5 bases each). Germline-derived CDR1 and CDR2 are SGHRS and YFSETQ. This CDR3 comprises 13 residues. Trimming stripped 4 bases from V and 9 bases from J, with 14 bases between. For the CDR3, the DNA is TGCGCCAGCAGCACAGGCTCCGGGATTGAGCAGTTCTTC. This encodes CASSTGSGIEQFF.

The chain employs TRBV19 and TRBJ1-5; D perhaps matches TRBD1 (5 bases). V dropped 5 bases and J dropped 9 bases, with 8 bases sitting between them. Germline V gene sequence: CDR1 LNHDA, CDR2 SQIVND (reference sequence). This CDR3 contains 11 residues. CDR3 sequence reads: CASSRGAPQHF. CDR3 in DNA: TGTGCCAGTAGTCGTGGGGCGCCCCAGCATTTT. Full variable domain (remainder filled in from reference TRBV19 and TRBJ1-5): DGGITQSPKYLFRKEGQNVTLSCEQNLNHDAMYWYRQDPGQGLRLIYYSQIVNDFQKGDIAEGYSVSREKKESFPLTVTSAQKNPTAFYLCASSRGAPQHFGDGTRLSIL.

The chain couples TRBV6-4 to TRBJ2-7; D is unclear. Per germline, CDR1 MRHNA and CDR2 SNTAGT. The V end was cut by 10 bases, the J end by 1 base, with 17 bases between. This CDR3 contains 14 residues. The CDR3 region is CANHDPAESYEQYF. DNA of the CDR3: TGTGCCAACCACGACCCGGCCGAATCCTACGAGCAGTACTTC.

The chain has TRBV4-1 and TRBJ1-5, with D perhaps TRBD1 (5 bases). The CDR3 length is 15 residues. V lost 1 base and J lost 5, with 12 bases in between. The germline CDR1 and CDR2 sequences are MGHRA and YSYEKL. The CDR3, as DNA: TGCGCCAGCAGCCAAGGCGTGACAGCAGATCAGCCCCAGCATTTT. Residues: CASSQGVTADQPQHF.

The genes are TRBV19 and TRBJ2-2; D gene uncertain. This CDR3 has 13 residues. CDR1 and CDR2 from the germline V gene are LNHDA and SQIVND (reference sequence). Trimming removed 7 bases at V and 5 bases at J, with 11 bases between. The CDR3 is CASIGRRTGELFF. The CDR3, as DNA: TGTGCCAGTATAGGACGGCGGACCGGGGAGCTGTTTTTT. The entire variable domain, with the rest obtained from reference TRBV19 and TRBJ2-2, is as follows: DGGITQSPKYLFRKEGQNVTLSCEQNLNHDAMYWYRQDPGQGLRLIYYSQIVNDFQKGDIAEGYSVSREKKESFPLTVTSAQKNPTAFYLCASIGRRTGELFFGEGSRLTVL.

The chain uses TRBV9 and TRBJ2-5; possibly TRBD1 or TRBD2 for D (5 bases each). Trimming took off 0 bases at V and 3 bases at J, with 9 bases between the two ends. Germline-derived CDR1 and CDR2 are SGDLS and YYNGEE. The length of the CDR3 is 14 residues. The CDR3 spells CASSVGGVEETQYF. CDR3 nucleotides: TGTGCCAGCAGCGTAGGAGGGGTGGAAGAGACCCAGTACTTC. The full variable domain, in which reference TRBV9 and TRBJ2-5 provide the parts outside the CDR3, is DSGVTQTPKHLITATGQRVTLRCSPRSGDLSVYWYQQSLDQGLQFLIQYYNGEERAKGNILERFSAQQFPDLHSELNLSSLELGDSALYFCASSVGGVEETQYFGPGTRLLVL.